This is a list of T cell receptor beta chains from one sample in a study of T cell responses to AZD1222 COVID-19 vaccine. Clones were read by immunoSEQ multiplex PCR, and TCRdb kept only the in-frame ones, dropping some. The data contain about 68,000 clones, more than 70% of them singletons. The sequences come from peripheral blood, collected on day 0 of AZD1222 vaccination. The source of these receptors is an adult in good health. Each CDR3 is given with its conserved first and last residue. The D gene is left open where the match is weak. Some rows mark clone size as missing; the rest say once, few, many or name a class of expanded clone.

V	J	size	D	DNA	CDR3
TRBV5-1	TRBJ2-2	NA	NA	TGCGCCAGCAGACAGGCGGCGAACACCGGGGAGCTGTTTTTT	CASRQAANTGELFF
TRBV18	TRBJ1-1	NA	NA	TGTGCCAGCTCACCAGGAACAGGCGAACCTGAAGCTTTCTTT	CASSPGTGEPEAFF
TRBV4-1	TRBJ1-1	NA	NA	TGCGCCAGCAGCCAAGCCGGGGGCAACACTGAAGCTTTCTTT	CASSQAGGNTEAFF
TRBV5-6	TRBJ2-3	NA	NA	TGTGCCAGCAGCCCCCGTGATAGCGGATCCACAGATACGCAGTATTTT	CASSPRDSGSTDTQYF
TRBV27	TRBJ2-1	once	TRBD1	TGTGCCAGCAGTTCGGACAGGGGCAATGAGCAGTTCTTC	CASSSDRGNEQFF
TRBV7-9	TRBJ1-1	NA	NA	TGTGCCAGCAGCTTAGGGCAGGTAAACACTGAAGCTTTCTTT	CASSLGQVNTEAFF
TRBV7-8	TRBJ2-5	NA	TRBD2	TGTGCCAGCAGCTTAGCGTTAGCGGGAGCAGTAGAGACCCAGTACTTC	CASSLALAGAVETQYF
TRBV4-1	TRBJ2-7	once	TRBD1	TGCGCCAGCAGCCTACAACCGGGACAGGGGGCCTACGAGCAGTACTTC	CASSLQPGQGAYEQYF
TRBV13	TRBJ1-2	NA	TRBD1	TGTGCCAGCTTCTCGACAGGGGGCGAACGTGGCTACACCTTC	CASFSTGGERGYTF
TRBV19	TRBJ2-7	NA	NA	TGTGCCAGTAGCTTAATCGGGACGTATGAGCAGTACTTC	CASSLIGTYEQYF